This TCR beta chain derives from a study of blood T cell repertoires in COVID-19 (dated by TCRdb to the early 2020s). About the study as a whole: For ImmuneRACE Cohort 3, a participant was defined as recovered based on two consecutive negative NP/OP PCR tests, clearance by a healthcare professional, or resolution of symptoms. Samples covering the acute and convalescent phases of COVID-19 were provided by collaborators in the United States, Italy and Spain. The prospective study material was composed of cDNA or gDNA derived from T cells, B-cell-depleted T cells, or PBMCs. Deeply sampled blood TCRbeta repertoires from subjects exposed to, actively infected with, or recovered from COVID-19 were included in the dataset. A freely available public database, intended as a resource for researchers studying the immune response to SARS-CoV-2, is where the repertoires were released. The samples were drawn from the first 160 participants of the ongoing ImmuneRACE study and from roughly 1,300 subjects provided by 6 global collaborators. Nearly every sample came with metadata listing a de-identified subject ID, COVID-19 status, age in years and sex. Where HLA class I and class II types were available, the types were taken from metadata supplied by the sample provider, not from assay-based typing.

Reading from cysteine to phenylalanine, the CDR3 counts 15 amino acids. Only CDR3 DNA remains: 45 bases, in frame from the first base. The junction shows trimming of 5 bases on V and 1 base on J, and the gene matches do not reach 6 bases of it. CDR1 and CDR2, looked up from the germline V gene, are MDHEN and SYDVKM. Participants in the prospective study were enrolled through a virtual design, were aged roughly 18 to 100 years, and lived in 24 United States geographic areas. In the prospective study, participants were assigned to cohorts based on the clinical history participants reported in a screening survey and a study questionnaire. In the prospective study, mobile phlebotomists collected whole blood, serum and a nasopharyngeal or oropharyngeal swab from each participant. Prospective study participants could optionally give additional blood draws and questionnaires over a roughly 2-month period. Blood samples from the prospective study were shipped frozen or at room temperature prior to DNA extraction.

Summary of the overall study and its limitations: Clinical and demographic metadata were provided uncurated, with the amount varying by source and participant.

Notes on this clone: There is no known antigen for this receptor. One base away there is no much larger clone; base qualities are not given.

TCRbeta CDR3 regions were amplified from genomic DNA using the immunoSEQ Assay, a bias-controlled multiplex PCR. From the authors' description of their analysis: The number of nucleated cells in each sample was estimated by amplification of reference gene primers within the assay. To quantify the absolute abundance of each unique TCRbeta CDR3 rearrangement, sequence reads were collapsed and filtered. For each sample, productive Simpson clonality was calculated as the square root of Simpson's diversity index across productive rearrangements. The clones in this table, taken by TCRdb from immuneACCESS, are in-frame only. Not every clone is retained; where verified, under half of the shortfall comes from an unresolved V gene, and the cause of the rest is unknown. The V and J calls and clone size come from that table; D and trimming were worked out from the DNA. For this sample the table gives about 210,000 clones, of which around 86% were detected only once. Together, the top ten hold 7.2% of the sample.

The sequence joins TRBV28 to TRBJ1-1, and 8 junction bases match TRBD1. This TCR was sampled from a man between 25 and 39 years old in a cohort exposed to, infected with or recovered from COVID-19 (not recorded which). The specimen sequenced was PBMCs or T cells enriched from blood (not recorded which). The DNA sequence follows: TGTGCCAGCAGTCCCTGGACAGGGCGGAACACTGAAGCTTTCTTT. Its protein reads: CASSPWTGRNTEAFF.